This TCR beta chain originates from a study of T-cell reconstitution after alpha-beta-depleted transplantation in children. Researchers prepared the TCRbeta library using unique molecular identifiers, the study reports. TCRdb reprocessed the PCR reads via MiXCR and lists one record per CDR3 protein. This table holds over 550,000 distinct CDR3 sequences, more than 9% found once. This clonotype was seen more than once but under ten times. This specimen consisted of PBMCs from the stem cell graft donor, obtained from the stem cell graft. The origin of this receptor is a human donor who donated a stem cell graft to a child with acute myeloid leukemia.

The CDR3 protein is CASSSTLAGGPHEQYF. In DNA, the CDR3 is TGTGCCAGCAGCTCGACCCTAGCGGGAGGGCCCCACGAGCAGTACTTC. The chain carries TRBV7-9 and TRBJ2-7; 12 bases are shared with TRBD2. Germline lookup yields CDR1 SEHNR and CDR2 FQNEAQ (reference sequence). V lost 4 bases and J lost 5; bases outside the gene matches: 9. The CDR3 length is 16 residues.